This T cell receptor (beta chain) was found in a study of cytomegalovirus exposure and HLA in healthy donors. About this clone: The antigen is undetermined.

The PCR employed 60 Vbeta primers together with 13 Jbeta primers. Only in-frame clones appear in the TCRdb table, and some are missing; sequencing was by immunoSEQ multiplex PCR. The repertoire holds 170,000 or so clones, with about 79% as singletons. Regarding the study as a whole: In a later analysis, a missense DCLRE1C variant was linked to TCR beta V- and J-gene trimming. Donors were assumed by presence/absence analyses to have roughly uniform sequencing depth.

Healthy donors of bone marrow made up the group. This CDR3 contains 20 residues. Per germline, CDR1 MDHEN and CDR2 SYDVKM. V dropped 6 bases and J dropped 7; count of bases not matched to a gene: 25. The chain links TRBV28 to TRBJ2-2; 8 bases fit TRBD2. The TCR was taken from a man in his fifties in good health and CMV-seropositive. Material for sequencing was PBMCs. CDR3: CASSFSAWFGLANTGGELFF. CDR3 sequence (DNA): TGTGCCAGCAGCTTTTCCGCCTGGTTCGGACTAGCAAACACTGGCGGGGAGCTGTTTTTT.